Listed below are T cell receptor beta chains from one sample, sequenced in a study of shared T cell receptors in the human thymus. Clones were sequenced by immunoSEQ multiplex PCR, and TCRdb holds only the in-frame ones, with some missing. The data show roughly 550,000 clones, with 75% to 80% seen just once and 0.013% held by the top ten. These records were also assigned to another study, of human thymus T cells.

The sequencing input was thymocytes. All receptors derive from a boy less than two years old with a congenital heart defect. Each CDR3 is given with its conserved first and last residue. A D gene is named only where the DNA matches it firmly. The size entry is marked missing in some rows and otherwise reads once, few, many or a size class.

v_gene	j_gene	abundance	d_gene	CDR3nt	CDR3aa
TRBV27	TRBJ2-7	.	.	TGTGCCAGCTATATCTACGAGCAGTACTTC	CASYIYEQYF
TRBV7-4	TRBJ1-2	.	.	TGTGCCAGCAGCTCAAGACAGGCCGAAAAGGATGGCTACACCTTC	CASSSRQAEKDGYTF
TRBV18	TRBJ2-7	.	TRBD1	TGTGCCAGCTCAGGGGACAGCTACGAGCAGTACTTC	CASSGDSYEQYF
TRBV9	TRBJ2-1	.	TRBD2	TGTGCCAGCAGCGTAGAACCCGGGACTAGCGGGAGGGTTCCTAATGAGCAGTTCTTC	CASSVEPGTSGRVPNEQFF
TRBV4-1	TRBJ2-7	.	TRBD2	TGCGCCAGCAGCCAAGAGAAGAGCGGGGGAGCCTACGAGCAGTACTTC	CASSQEKSGGAYEQYF
TRBV30	TRBJ2-7	.	.	TGTGCCTGTACTCTACAGAGTCCCTACGAGCAGTACTTC	CACTLQSPYEQYF
TRBV19	TRBJ2-1	.	TRBD2	TGTGCCAGTACCCTCACTAGCGGGAAACGGTCCTACAATGAGCAGTTCTTC	CASTLTSGKRSYNEQFF
TRBV2	TRBJ2-2	.	TRBD2	TGTGCCAGCAGGATACCTAGCGGGAGTCAGGCCGGGGAGCTGTTTTTT	CASRIPSGSQAGELFF
TRBV9	TRBJ2-2	.	TRBD2	TGTGCCAGCAGCGGAGGACTAGCGGGTACCCACGCGAACACCGGGGAGCTGTTTTTT	CASSGGLAGTHANTGELFF
TRBV5-6	TRBJ2-7	few	.	TGTGCCAGCAGCTCCGGACAGTCTGACTACGAGCAGTACTTC	CASSSGQSDYEQYF
TRBV30	TRBJ1-5	.	TRBD1	TGTGCCTGGGAGTCCAGACAGGGAGATCAGCCCCAGCATTTT	CAWESRQGDQPQHF
TRBV27	TRBJ1-1	.	.	TGTGCCAGCAGTACTAACGCCGGGGAAGCTGAAGCTTTCTTT	CASSTNAGEAEAFF
TRBV7-9	TRBJ2-5	.	TRBD2	TGTGCCAGCAGCTTAAGGCAGGCCGCTCGGGAGGACCAGTACTTC	CASSLRQAAREDQYF
TRBV2	TRBJ2-1	.	.	TGTGCCAGCGGACAGTACTCCTACAATGAGCAGTTCTTC	CASGQYSYNEQFF
TRBV18	TRBJ2-1	.	.	TGTGCCAGCTCACCACCGGACAAACGAGACTACAATGAGCAGTTCTTC	CASSPPDKRDYNEQFF
TRBV2	TRBJ2-7	.	TRBD1	TGTGCCAGCAGGGACAGGGCGGGTGGAACCTACGAGCAGTACTTC	CASRDRAGGTYEQYF
TRBV7-9	TRBJ1-5	.	.	TGTGCCAGCAGCTCCCGGCAGGGGCCCCAGCATTTT	CASSSRQGPQHF
TRBV11-2	TRBJ2-1	.	.	TGTGCCAGCAGCTTAGTACCCCTAGGGGGACCGGCCCCCTACAATGAGCAGTTCTTC	CASSLVPLGGPAPYNEQFF
TRBV6-1	TRBJ2-1	.	.	TGTGCCAGCAGTGAAGCGGAACTAACTAGCCATGAGTCCAATGAGCAGTTCTTC	CASSEAELTSHESNEQFF
TRBV28	TRBJ2-6	.	.	TGTGCCAGCAGTTTATTAGGGGAAAAGGCCCAGGGTGGGGCCAACGTCCTGACTTTC	CASSLLGEKAQGGANVLTF
TRBV18	TRBJ2-5	.	.	TGTGCCAGCTCACCAAGTTACTGGGCCAGGGTTCAAGAGACCCAGTACTTC	CASSPSYWARVQETQYF
TRBV11-2	TRBJ2-2	.	TRBD2	TGTGCCAGCAGCTTGGCTAGCGGGAGCTTGAACACCGGGGAGCTGTTTTTT	CASSLASGSLNTGELFF
TRBV30	TRBJ1-6	.	.	TGTGCCTGCTTTGAGGTCAATTCACCCCTCCACTTT	CACFEVNSPLHF
TRBV19	TRBJ2-7	.	.	TGTGCCAGTAGTATATCGGGGTGGGAGGCCTACGAGCAGTACTTC	CASSISGWEAYEQYF
TRBV5-1	TRBJ2-1	.	.	TGCGCCAGCAGCTTACTAGGACCGCCCAATGAGCAGTTCTTC	CASSLLGPPNEQFF
TRBV4-2	TRBJ2-2	few	.	TGTGCCAGCAGCCAAGATCCCGCCCCCTATTCTACCGGGGAGCTGTTTTTT	CASSQDPAPYSTGELFF
TRBV5-1	TRBJ2-4	.	.	TGCGCCAGCACCCCCAGTCCTCGGGCCCAGGGAAACATTCAGTACTTC	CASTPSPRAQGNIQYF
TRBV6-5	TRBJ2-1	.	TRBD2	TGTGCCAGCATCCGACTAGCATACTCCTACAATGAGCAGTTCTTC	CASIRLAYSYNEQFF
TRBV28	TRBJ1-5	.	.	TGTGCCAGCAGAGAAAGCGGCGGATCAGGCAATCAGCCCCAGCATTTT	CASRESGGSGNQPQHF
TRBV13	TRBJ2-7	once	TRBD2	TGTGCCAGCAGCTCCGCGACTAGCACTGATTACGAGCAGTACTTC	CASSSATSTDYEQYF
TRBV4-1	TRBJ2-7	.	TRBD2	TGCGCCAGCAGCCAAGAGCCGGGACTAGCGGGAAACGAGCAGTACTTC	CASSQEPGLAGNEQYF
TRBV5-8	TRBJ2-1	.	TRBD2	TGTGCCAGCAGCTTGGCGTCCCAAATGGCGGGAGGGCGGTCCTACAATGAGCAGTTCTTC	CASSLASQMAGGRSYNEQFF